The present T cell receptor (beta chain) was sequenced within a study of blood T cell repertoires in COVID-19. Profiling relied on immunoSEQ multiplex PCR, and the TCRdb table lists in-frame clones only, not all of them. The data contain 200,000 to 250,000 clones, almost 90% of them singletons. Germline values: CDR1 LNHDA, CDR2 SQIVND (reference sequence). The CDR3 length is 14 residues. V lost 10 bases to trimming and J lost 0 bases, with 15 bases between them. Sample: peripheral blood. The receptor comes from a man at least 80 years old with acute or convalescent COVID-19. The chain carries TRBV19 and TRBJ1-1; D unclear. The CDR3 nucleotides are TGTGCCACCCGCCAGGTGGGTGTGAACACTGAAGCTTTCTTT. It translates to CATRQVGVNTEAFF.